The 15 T cell receptor beta chains reported below all come from one sample, sequenced in a study of T cell changes during pregnancy in multiple sclerosis. Only in-frame clones appear in the TCRdb table, and some are missing; sequencing was by immunoSEQ multiplex PCR. The sample consists of some 43,000 clones, around 92% of them appearing once. The sequencing here drew on CD8+ T cells from peripheral blood mononuclear cells, taken in the third trimester of pregnancy. The receptors come from a female donor with multiple sclerosis, enrolled in a pregnancy study.

The rearrangement uses TRBV5-6 and TRBJ2-2; D may be TRBD2 (5 bases). CDR1 SGHDT and CDR2 YYEEEE come from the germline V gene. V was clipped by 4 bases and J by 6 bases, with 7 bases between them. The CDR3 runs 12 residues. The CDR3 sequence is CASSEGAGELFF. The CDR3 DNA reads TGTGCCAGCAGCGAGGGAGCCGGGGAGCTGTTTTTT.

With respect to this clone: Relative to the germline gene, one junction end is altered; a read error may explain this. The chain has TRBV20-1 and TRBJ1-5, with D perhaps TRBD1 (5 bases). Per germline, CDR1 DFQATT and CDR2 SNEGSKA (reference sequence). The CDR3 has 10 amino acids. CDR3 nucleotide sequence: TGCAGTGCCAGAGACAGATACCAGCATTTT. Translation gives CSARDRYQHF.

A remark on this clone: Other nucleotide sequences in the sample specify the same CDR3. The chain carries TRBV9 and TRBJ2-1; the match to TRBD2 covers 8 bases. Per germline, CDR1 SGDLS and CDR2 YYNGEE. V shed 2 bases, J shed 3 bases, and the junction held 4 bases outside the gene matches. This CDR3 region has 15 residues. CDR3 coding DNA: TGTGCCAGCAGCGTTAGCGGGGCCATCTACAATGAGCAGTTCTTC. Its translation is CASSVSGAIYNEQFF.

The chain recombines TRBV7-8 with TRBJ2-3, with TRBD2 matching 8 bases. Trimming cost V 1 base and J 6 bases; bases outside gene matches: 9. CDR3 size: 16 residues. Germline lookup yields CDR1 SGHVS and CDR2 FQNEAQ. CDR3 protein: CASSLGGLAGADTQYF. In DNA form, the CDR3 reads TGTGCCAGCAGCTTAGGGGGGCTAGCGGGCGCGGATACGCAGTATTTT.

This rearrangement joins TRBV27 to TRBJ2-3, with 11 bases fitting TRBD2. Trimming took 6 bases from V and 5 from J; bases not matched to a gene: 7. The CDR3 length is 15 residues. Germline V gene data show CDR1 as MNHEY and CDR2 as SMNVEV (reference sequence). CDR3 residues: CASSLLAGEVDTQYF. In DNA form, the CDR3 reads TGTGCCAGCAGCCTACTAGCGGGAGAGGTAGATACGCAGTATTTT.

This sequence joins TRBV11-1 and TRBJ1-1, with a tentative D call TRBD1 (5 bases). Germline CDR1 is SGHAT and CDR2 is FQDESV (reference sequence). Trimming took 5 bases from V and 6 from J, leaving 16 bases between them. This CDR3 region has 14 residues. The CDR3 sequence is CASSPTGGTAEAFF. The CDR3 coding sequence is TGTGCCAGCAGCCCCACGGGGGGGACCGCTGAAGCTTTCTTT.

The CDR3 spells CASSLGAGVDEQYF. CDR3 bases: TGTGCCAGCAGCTTAGGAGCGGGAGTGGACGAGCAGTACTTC. The chain uses TRBV7-9 and TRBJ2-7, with 8 bases lining up with TRBD2. Germline CDR1 SEHNR, CDR2 FQNEAQ (reference sequence). The CDR3 runs to 14 residues. V dropped 1 base and J dropped 5; count of bases not matched to a gene: 4. Full variable domain (remainder filled in from reference TRBV7-9 and TRBJ2-7): DTGVSQNPRHKITKRGQNVTFRCDPISEHNRLYWYRQTLGQGPEFLTYFQNEAQLEKSRLLSDRFSAERPKGSFSTLEIQRTEQGDSAMYLCASSLGAGVDEQYFGPGTRLTVT.

This chain joins TRBV27 and TRBJ1-4; D is undetermined. The CDR3 is 15 residues long. In germline, CDR1 is MNHEY, CDR2 SMNVEV (reference sequence). Trimming stripped 0 bases from V and 4 bases from J, with 9 bases between. The CDR3 protein is CASSLSQDSNEKLFF. In nucleotides, the CDR3 is TGTGCCAGCAGTTTATCGCAGGATAGTAATGAAAAACTGTTTTTT. Based on the CDR3 plus reference TRBV27 and TRBJ1-4, the full variable domain is EAQVTQNPRYLITVTGKKLTVTCSQNMNHEYMSWYRQDPGLGLRQIYYSMNVEVTDKGDVPEGYKVSRKEKRNFPLILESPSPNQTSLYFCASSLSQDSNEKLFFGSGTQLSVL.

A word on this clone: Because the CDR3's place on the DNA is in doubt, the DNA is left out and the CDR3 is given as listed by TCRdb. The chain has TRBV21-1 and TRBJ2-7; the D segment call TRBD2 is taken from the table without a DNA check. TRBV21-1 is deemed a pseudogene. The CDR3 is 17 amino acids long, termini counted. CDR3 loop: CASSKVASGSIVNEQYF.

This clone has just one count. V is TRBV27 and J is TRBJ1-5; D unresolved. The CDR3 runs 14 residues. The germline gives CDR1 MNHEY, CDR2 SMNVEV (reference sequence). Trimming cost V 1 base and J 2 bases, with 6 bases left between them. As DNA, the CDR3 is TGTGCCAGCAGTTTATGGAGGGGCAATCAGCCCCAGCATTTT. It specifies CASSLWRGNQPQHF.

The chain has TRBV27 and TRBJ2-7; unclear D gene. Germline assignment: CDR1 MNHEY and CDR2 SMNVEV (reference sequence). This CDR3 is built from 15 residues. V lost 3 bases, J lost 0 bases, and 12 bases lay in between. Here the CDR3 DNA reads TGTGCCAGCAGTTTCCAGGCAGACACCTCCTACGAGCAGTACTTC. It yields the protein CASSFQADTSYEQYF.

The gene calls are TRBV9 and TRBJ2-1; possibly TRBD2 for D (5 bases). Per germline, CDR1 SGDLS and CDR2 YYNGEE. The CDR3 is 15 residues long. V dropped 4 bases and J dropped 2 bases, with 13 bases sitting between them. In DNA form, the CDR3 reads TGTGCCAGCAGCCCCCGGGGTTACGCCTACAATGAGCAGTTCTTC. The encoded protein is CASSPRGYAYNEQFF. Supplemented by reference TRBV9 and TRBJ2-1, the full variable domain reads DSGVTQTPKHLITATGQRVTLRCSPRSGDLSVYWYQQSLDQGLQFLIQYYNGEERAKGNILERFSAQQFPDLHSELNLSSLELGDSALYFCASSPRGYAYNEQFFGPGTRLTVL.

V gene TRBV29-1 combines with J gene TRBJ2-5; 10 bases align to TRBD1. The J call is doubtful: the DNA matches TRBJ2-7 better. Germline V gene data show CDR1 as SQVTM and CDR2 as ANQGSEA. The CDR3 spans 14 residues. CDR3 nucleotides: TGCAGCGTCGGACAGGGGGAATTAGCCTACGAGCAGTACTTC. As protein: CSVGQGELAYEQYF.

This chain connects TRBV5-4 to TRBJ2-7; 9 nucleotides line up with TRBD2. V gave up 1 base and J gave up 3 bases; unmatched junction bases: 11. Per germline, CDR1 SGHNT and CDR2 YYREEE (reference sequence). The CDR3 loop spans 17 amino acids. CDR3 bases: TGTGCCAGCAGCTTGTATAGCGGGAGTTCGGTCCTCTACGAGCAGTACTTC. This codes for CASSLYSGSSVLYEQYF.

The chain couples TRBV5-5 to TRBJ2-7; 9 bases match TRBD1. The junction had 3 bases not matched to a gene; V was cut back by 4 bases and J by 1 base. The CDR3 has 14 amino acids. Germline loops: CDR1 SGHKS, CDR2 YYEKEE (reference sequence). The CDR3 region has the DNA TGTGCCAGCAGCACTGGGACAGGGTCCTACGAGCAGTACTTC. It is translated as CASSTGTGSYEQYF.